Listed here is a single T cell receptor beta chain. From germline, CDR1 is GTSNPN and CDR2 SVGIG (reference sequence). The germline V and J ends were trimmed by 7 bases and 7 bases, with 17 bases remaining between them. The CDR3 totals 14 residues. The data derive from a study of CD8+ T cells in alopecia areata. Treatment reported: oral pan-JAK inhibitor, 5-10 mg twice daily. After isolation, RNA underwent reverse transcription to generate cDNA as the sequencing template. Clones were read by immunoSEQ multiplex PCR, and TCRdb kept only the in-frame ones, dropping some. The table includes hundreds of thousands of clones, over 45% detected once.

This receptor was taken from a human donor with alopecia areata. Here the sequenced sample was CD4+ T cells sorted from blood, taken at approximately week 51, from a patient treated with tofacitinib. V is TRBV30 and J is TRBJ1-6; TRBD1 might be the D (5 bases). CDR3 nucleotide sequence: TGTGCCTTGCACCTCCAGGGTGGGAATTCACCCCTCCACTTT. It codes for CALHLQGGNSPLHF.